This T cell receptor (beta chain) was recovered during a study of blood T cell repertoires in COVID-19 (TCRdb year 2020). At the level of the whole study: For ImmuneRACE Cohort 3, a participant was defined as recovered based on two consecutive negative NP/OP PCR tests, clearance by a healthcare professional, or resolution of symptoms. A freely available public database, intended as a resource for researchers studying the immune response to SARS-CoV-2, is where the repertoires were released. Samples from collaborators originated in the United States, Italy and Spain and spanned both the acute and convalescent phases of COVID-19. Samples were obtained from the ongoing ImmuneRACE study (first 160 participants) and from about 1,300 subjects provided by 6 global collaborators. Deeply sampled blood TCRbeta repertoires from subjects exposed to, actively infected with, or recovered from COVID-19 were included in the dataset. HLA class I and class II types, where available, came from metadata supplied by the sample provider rather than from assay-based typing. Sample metadata almost always included a de-identified subject ID, COVID-19 status, age in years and sex. The material from the prospective study consisted of cDNA or gDNA derived from T cells, B-cell-depleted T cells, or PBMCs. What the study reported, not specific to this receptor: The quantity of clinical and demographic metadata differed by source and by participant and was supplied without curation.

Points on this clone: The antigen it recognizes is unknown. No quality values exist for individual bases; no much larger clone is one base distant.

TCRbeta CDR3 regions were amplified from genomic DNA using the immunoSEQ Assay, a bias-controlled multiplex PCR. The source study handled its data this way. Within the assay, amplification of reference gene primers was used to estimate how many nucleated cells each sample contained. To quantify the absolute abundance of each unique TCRbeta CDR3 rearrangement, sequence reads were collapsed and filtered. Productive Simpson clonality was computed per sample as the square root of Simpson's diversity index over productive rearrangements. TCRdb mirrors the immuneACCESS table, restricted to in-frame sequences. Some clones are absent from its copies; in checked studies, under half trace to an unresolved V gene, and the reason for the others is unknown. Clone size and the V and J calls come from that table; the DNA yielded D and trimming. Here the sample has roughly 140,000 clones; over 75% occur a single time. 3% to 4% of the sample comes from the top ten.

Participants in the prospective study were aged about 18 to 100 years, lived in 20 to 30 United States geographic areas, and enrolled through a virtual design. In the prospective study, participants were assigned to cohorts based on the clinical history participants reported in a screening survey and a study questionnaire. Each participant in the prospective study had whole blood, serum and a nasopharyngeal or oropharyngeal swab collected by mobile phlebotomists. Participants in the prospective study had the option to provide additional blood draws and questionnaires over a roughly 2-month period. Prospective study blood samples were shipped either frozen or at room temperature before DNA extraction. The cysteine opens and the phenylalanine closes a CDR3 of 15 amino acids. Only the CDR3 part of the read is kept: 45 bases, read in frame from the first base. The germline V gene supplies CDR1 SGHRS and CDR2 YFSETQ. Cut back by 4 bases and 3 bases, the V and J ends lie 15 bases apart.

This chain joins TRBV5-1 to TRBJ2-3; TRBD1 could be the D gene, as 6 bases match. The sequence was obtained from a man aged 50 or older in a cohort exposed to, infected with or recovered from COVID-19 (not recorded which). The source material was PBMCs or T cells enriched from blood (not recorded which). The sequence in DNA is TGCGCCAGCAGCGAACAGGGAACCCTTACAGATACGCAGTATTTT. This encodes CASSEQGTLTDTQYF.